The source of this T cell receptor (beta chain) is a study of cytomegalovirus exposure and HLA in healthy donors (dated by TCRdb to about 2017). A note on the overall study: An earlier analysis of some 600 of the donors reported 276 Gb of sequence data and approximately 120 million unique TCR beta sequences obtained from about 200 million T cells. Among around 400 genotyped donors of the cohort, an average of around 240,000 unique TCR beta nucleotide sequences were sequenced per donor, around 20% of them non-productive. A handful of DR-DQ haplotypes were handled as single units for association and clustering because linkage in the cohort was strong. Alongside the repertoire data, information on donor age, sex, ethnicity and CMV serostatus was compiled. In a later genetic analysis, genome-wide SNP genotypes for 398 of the 666 donors were used, and that subset was treated as a discovery cohort. An early release that covered more than 550 HLA-typed donors contained 250 to 350 gigabases of sequencing data and approximately 85 million unique TCR sequences. All discovery cohort repertoires had been generated on a single sequencing platform. The study combined high-throughput TCR immunosequencing, statistical association of individual TCRs with disease status, and machine learning to predict cytomegalovirus infection status. Among the roughly 390 genotyped donors, around 81% belonged to the genetic ancestry cluster associated with self-reported Caucasian donors. Rather than drawing on any new phenotypic data, the later analysis identified candidate immune exposures from TCR beta sequences and the way those sequences occurred across donors. Typing coverage varied by locus: roughly 629-630 donors for A, B, C, DRB1 and DQB1; roughly 560 for DQA1; more than 600 for DPA1; some 470 for DPB1. Besides the first cohort of more than 650 subjects, a separate validation cohort made up of 120 different subjects was used. A later analysis re-analyzed previously published TCR beta repertoires from roughly 600 donors and added high-resolution HLA genotyping to study TCR occurrence patterns. Class I and class II HLA loci were covered by the typing at four-digit resolution. To decide whether each TCR beta V gene segment behaved as functional or pseudogenic, an earlier analysis of 587 of the donors relied on high-throughput TCR beta sequencing. The study used immunosequencing to profile the T cell repertoires of 666 subjects and linked those repertoires to cytomegalovirus serostatus. The study aimed to test whether signatures of past pathogen exposure could be identified by cataloging public T cell receptors.

The cohort comprised around 700 healthy bone marrow donors. Cohort members were all nominally healthy when sampled, although unrecorded immune exposures were likely present. The donor tested CMV seropositive, placing the donor among the 250 to 350 seropositive members of the cohort. A peripheral blood sample was provided by each donor, and peripheral blood mononuclear cells were used for TCR beta sequencing. The Qiagen DNeasy Blood Extraction Kit was used to extract genomic DNA from the blood cell samples. To prepare the library, the immunoSEQ multiplex PCR assay was applied. The multiplex PCR relied on a mix of 60 forward primers for TCR Vbeta segments and 13 reverse primers for TCR Jbeta segments. The CDR3 region of rearranged TCR beta genes was amplified from genomic DNA by a multiplex PCR assay. The amplified TCR beta libraries were sequenced on the Illumina HiSeq System as 87-base-pair reads. From the authors' description of their analysis: In a later analysis, some 80 million unique TCR beta chains were counted across the 500 to 850 repertoires, and approximately 11 million of these chains were shared by at least two donors. Raw reads were error-corrected and collapsed into unique sequences by a nearest-neighbor algorithm in which closely related sequences were merged to remove PCR and sequencing errors. To assign V, D and J gene segments, CDR3 sequences were aligned to IMGT reference sequences. Each retained sequence needed at least a six-nucleotide match to both a V gene segment and a J gene segment. A rearrangement was called productive if the CDR3 had no stop codons and remained in frame with V and J, and every other rearrangement was called non-productive. CDR3 was defined by IMGT convention, running from the second conserved V-encoded cysteine to the conserved J-encoded phenylalanine. Sequences without an unambiguous match to a single V gene segment were excluded from the earlier analysis of several hundred of the donors. An earlier analysis of a few hundred of the donors called V segments functional above 56.7% productive rearrangements and segregating when the between-donor standard deviation exceeded 5%. To diagnose cytomegalovirus status from the catalog of TCR beta chain sequences, a statistical classification framework was built. V and J gene assignment, in a later analysis, came from comparing TCR nucleotide sequences with IMGT/GENE-DB human TR gene sequences. Using the TCRdist pipeline, a later analysis assigned CDR3 sequences along with most-parsimonious VDJ recombination scenarios. In a later analysis, each TCR beta chain was defined by its CDR3 amino acid sequence together with its V-gene family, and reads lacking a unique V-gene family were excluded. To address suspected cross-contamination and a sequencing artifact, a later analysis removed 550 to 750 highly shared, low-generation-probability nucleotide sequences. A later analysis calculated a clonal expansion index for each public chain from normalized within-repertoire ranks of inferred template counts. In a later analysis, generation probabilities were computed using a VDJ recombination model fitted to out-of-frame rearrangements, and the results were checked against IGoR. A later analysis scored TCR-TCR, TCR-HLA and TCR-CMV co-occurrence with hypergeometric tests, applying a repertoire-size bias correction to TCR pairs. To estimate false discovery rates, a later analysis permuted the HLA or CMV assignments 20 times. In a later analysis, co-occurring TCRs were grouped using DBSCAN, and TCRdist sequence similarity was added for clustering within HLA-allele-positive subsets. Repertoires with fewer than 30,000 or more than 120,000 public chains, plus five repertoires with anomalous nucleotide sharing, were excluded from co-occurrence clustering. As stored in TCRdb, this immuneACCESS dataset retains in-frame rearrangements with V and J assigned. A fraction of the clones does not appear; measured against another copy, unresolved V genes explain less than half of the discrepancy, and the remainder lacks a known reason. V, J and clone size are those of that table, while D and trimming were read from the DNA. Within this sample are about 160,000 clones, with 84% of them counted one time only. Approximately 6.5% of the sample lies in the top ten.

Based on the germline V gene, the CDR1 and CDR2 sequences are MGHRA and YSYEKL. Trimming accounts for 4 bases at V and 7 bases at J, while the number of junction bases matched to no gene is 7. Including the terminal cysteine and phenylalanine, the CDR3 comprises 14 residues. The sequence is cut down to CDR3 DNA, 42 bases in frame from base 1. Beyond this particular receptor, the publication reports: A later analysis associated 16,951 TCR beta sequences with specific HLA alleles at a false discovery rate of 0.05. A further reported finding was that TCR beta sequences accurately predicted the HLA-A and HLA-B alleles for most subjects in the first cohort. According to a later analysis, most CMV-associated TCR beta chains appeared to be HLA-restricted, and the HLA associations seemed to be driven largely by CMV exposure. When HLA alleles, especially DR and DQ, strongly co-occurred, TCR associations were difficult to assign to individual alleles. In a later analysis, the rate of TCR association differed among HLA loci, with DRB1 alleles having the most associated TCRs and HLA-C alleles having the fewest. The sequencing pipeline was judged likely to have produced a cluster of highly shared sequence variants as a technical artifact. In a later genetic analysis, a missense DCLRE1C variant was associated with V-gene and J-gene trimming of TCR beta chains, and the association was replicated in an independent cohort. A later genetic analysis reported fewer N-insertions in productive TCRs among donors in an Asian-associated ancestry cluster than the approximately 670-donor mean. Because HLA typing was missing for some donors at each locus, association tests included only the typed subset. Presence/absence analyses assumed roughly uniform sequencing depth across donors, an assumption that may not hold. In both the original and validation cohorts, the classifier was reported to diagnose cytomegalovirus status with high specificity and sensitivity. CMV serostatus was the only immune exposure information available for the cohort. In an earlier analysis of approximately 590 of the donors, most TCR beta V segments appeared in productive rearrangements about 90% or about 30% of the time, broadly matching IMGT annotations. In vitro tests confirmed that three of the cytomegalovirus-associated TCR beta chains recognize cytomegalovirus antigens. Some 16 rarely observed V segments, including chromosome 9 orphons, were excluded from the earlier analysis of almost 600 of the donors because counts were too low. Correlated functional status among segregating V segments might reflect linkage disequilibrium, but an unknown experimental factor could not be ruled out. The study listed 150 to 200 TCR beta chains as associated with cytomegalovirus. The authors suggested that the approach could potentially be generalized to other disease states and immunological phenotypes. In a later analysis, HLA-associated TCR beta chains showed more clonal expansion and lower generation probabilities than non-associated chains that were equally common. Only TCR beta chains were sequenced in this cohort, and the absence of alpha or paired-chain data limited detectable features. Across donors, most TCR sequences were observed very rarely, whereas some public TCRs were present in many individuals. Because the 87-base-pair reads could not distinguish some IMGT-functional V segments, including TRBV6-2 and TRBV6-3, those segments were excluded. In a later analysis, several top co-occurrence clusters were reported to appear linked to parvovirus B19, influenza, CMV and Epstein-Barr virus.

Of note for this clone: The target of this receptor is not known. Base qualities were left out, and no much larger clone turns up one base away.

This receptor was identified in a man in his forties or fifties in good health and CMV-seropositive. Sequenced: PBMCs. Here the chain combines TRBV4-1 and TRBJ2-1, with 7 bases in between that match TRBD1. The nucleotides read TGCGCCAGCAGCCCTCAGGGACAGCGGAATGAGCAGTTCTTC. This is translated as CASSPQGQRNEQFF.